The 4 T cell receptor beta chains below all came from one sample that was sequenced in a study of T cells in Graves' hyperthyroidism and ophthalmopathy. Amplification yielded TCR beta CDR3 regions, with RNA transcripts as the source. HTBI primers drove first-round RT-PCR of the TCR CDR3. TCRdb redid the calling of the multiplex PCR reads with MiXCR, one entry per CDR3 protein. The sample carries around 190,000 distinct CDR3 sequences, 15% to 20% recorded once. The material sequenced was blood. The origin of the receptors is a woman aged 45-60 years with Graves' hyperthyroidism.

Many counts were recorded for this clonotype. This chain uses TRBV30 with TRBJ1-2; TRBD1 agrees at 7 bases. This CDR3 spans 17 amino acids. CDR1 GTSNPN and CDR2 SVGIG come from the germline V gene (reference sequence). The V gene end was trimmed by 1 base and the J gene end by 5 bases; junction bases not matched to a gene: 16. The CDR3, as DNA: TGTGCCTGGAGTGACCGGGACAGCCTTTCACTCGCTTATGGCTACACCTTC. It is translated as CAWSDRDSLSLAYGYTF.

The chain combines TRBV6-2 or TRBV6-3 with TRBJ2-7, with 8 bases that match TRBD2. This CDR3 contains 17 residues. Germline loops: CDR1 MNHEY, CDR2 SVGEGT. V lost 7 bases, J lost 3 bases, and 17 bases stayed unmatched. The CDR3 is CASTQFRDGRAFYEQYF. In DNA form, the CDR3 reads TGTGCCAGCACCCAATTTCGGGACGGGAGGGCATTCTACGAGCAGTACTTC.

This clonotype was counted at least ten times. The genes are TRBV12-3 or TRBV12-4 and TRBJ1-5; perhaps TRBD1 as D (6 bases). The CDR3 covers 14 residues. Trimming removed 6 bases from V and 2 bases from J, with 11 bases in between. This CDR3 reads CASRTKGGNQPQHF. As DNA, the CDR3 is TGTGCCAGCAGGACTAAGGGGGGCAATCAGCCCCAGCATTTT.

This clonotype turned up a few times. The CDR3 sequence: CASSLVVVTGGANVLTF. In nucleotides, the CDR3 is TGCGCCAGCAGCTTGGTGGTAGTTACGGGCGGGGCCAACGTCCTGACTTTC. The chain links TRBV5-1 to TRBJ2-6; no definite D call. Trimming left V 0 bases short and J 4 bases short, with 14 bases between. This CDR3 spans 17 amino acids. The germline CDR1 and CDR2 sequences are SGHRS and YFSETQ.